This T cell receptor beta chain was captured in a study of shared clonotypes between healthy human individuals. Study results and limitations: Donor scarcity curtailed the genetic and exposure-history diversity represented herein. Around 5.4% of naive CD4 clonotypes were common to several donors.

Per the original methods: ImmunoSEQ only sent back junction sequences with no quality scores, so filtering was done differently. Profiling relied on immunoSEQ multiplex PCR, and the TCRdb table lists in-frame clones only, not all of them. The V and J calls and clone size were taken over from that table, and D and trimming were inferred from the DNA. The sample lists around 1,100,000 clones, 77% seen once, with 0.89% in the top ten. The CDR3 runs 16 residues. Germline lookup yields CDR1 SGHNT and CDR2 YYREEE (reference sequence). V was shortened by 0 bases and J by 0 bases, with 12 bases between the two germline ends. In the case of this clone: What it recognizes is unknown.

This clonotype was obtained from a man between 18 and 29 years old in good health. Some clones in this sample may be carry-over from other donors' samples. The chain uses TRBV5-4 and TRBJ1-2; D not certain. Sequencing was done on a sample of memory CD4+ T cells from PBMCs. Stated subset: CD45RA-negative fraction. DNA for the CDR3: TGTGCCAGCAGCTTGGGAGTATCAGGCTCTAACTATGGCTACACCTTC. It encodes CASSLGVSGSNYGYTF.